A single sample is the source of the 28 T cell receptor beta chains below, sequenced in a study of PD-1 blockade in classical Hodgkin lymphoma. Assay used: immunoSEQ multiplex PCR; TCRdb lists only in-frame clones, some missing. The sample contains some 24,000 clones, nearly 80% of which appear only once. Brentuximab vedotin exposure varied, and every patient relapsed after autologous stem cell transplantation. Sequences were derived from peripheral blood mononuclear cells (PBMCs), sampled at baseline. The receptors derive from a human donor with classical Hodgkin lymphoma.

V is TRBV6-5 and J is TRBJ1-2; no reliable D call. The germline gives CDR1 MNHEY, CDR2 SVGAGI. The germline V and J ends were trimmed by 4 bases and 8 bases, with 20 bases remaining between them. The CDR3 is 15 amino acids. The CDR3 DNA reads TGTGCCAGCAGTTTCCAACCCGACCGAGTATGGGGCTACACCTTC. Residues: CASSFQPDRVWGYTF.

V usage is TRBV6-5 and J usage is TRBJ1-5; D unclear. V was cut by 5 bases and J by 3 bases, with 11 bases left in between. The CDR3 length is 14 residues. From germline, CDR1 is MNHEY and CDR2 SVGAGI. The CDR3 loop is CASSGTSINQPQHF. CDR3 in DNA: TGTGCCAGCAGTGGAACTAGTATCAATCAGCCCCAGCATTTT.

CDR3 protein: CASSPTGQGRRVNNEQFF. As DNA, the CDR3 is TGTGCCAGCAGCCCGACTGGACAGGGGCGGAGGGTCAACAATGAGCAGTTCTTC. The chain uses TRBV7-9 and TRBJ2-1, with 9 positions matching TRBD1. After removal of 5 bases from V and 5 bases from J, the junction contained 16 bases not matched to a gene. Germline CDR1 SEHNR, CDR2 FQNEAQ (reference sequence). The CDR3 is made up of 18 amino acids.

The gene calls are TRBV18 and TRBJ2-2; tentative D call: TRBD2 (6 bases). The CDR3 is 14 amino acids. V shed 2 bases and J shed 6 bases, with 10 bases lying between them. Germline assignment: CDR1 KGHSH and CDR2 LQKENI. CDR3 nucleotides: TGTGCCAGCTCACCATTAGGGAGGTCCGGGGAGCTGTTTTTT. Translation: CASSPLGRSGELFF.

This chain connects TRBV29-1 to TRBJ2-5; tentatively, D is TRBD1 (5 bases). The V gene's germline CDR1 is SQVTM and CDR2 ANQGSEA. V was trimmed by 7 bases and J by 5 bases, leaving 17 bases between them. This CDR3 comprises 13 residues. CDR3 protein: CSGAQGDRETQYF. For the CDR3, the DNA is TGCAGCGGTGCCCAGGGTGATAGGGAGACCCAGTACTTC.

This clone has just a few counts. The chain carries TRBV4-1 and TRBJ2-2, with D hard to call. CDR1 is MGHRA, CDR2 YSYEKL, per germline. With 3 bases removed from V and 5 bases from J, the gap between germline ends came to 10 bases. The CDR3 runs to 14 residues. As DNA, the CDR3 is TGCGCCAGCAGCCACGGGTGGAATACCGGGGAGCTGTTTTTT. Residues: CASSHGWNTGELFF.

This clone appeared a few times. This chain uses TRBV7-9 with TRBJ2-5; 8 nucleotides agree with TRBD2. The CDR3 sequence is 15 residues long. Germline V CDR1 and CDR2: SEHNR, FQNEAQ (reference sequence). Trimming removed 3 bases from V and 1 base from J; junction bases left unmatched: 4. For the CDR3, the DNA is TGTGCCAGCAGCTTGAGCGGGGGAATCCAAGAGACCCAGTACTTC. Translation: CASSLSGGIQETQYF.

The rearrangement uses TRBV30 and TRBJ2-5; perhaps TRBD1 as D (5 bases). The CDR3 is 11 amino acids. Germline CDR1 GTSNPN, CDR2 SVGIG (reference sequence). V gave up 1 base and J gave up 5 bases, with 5 bases separating them. The DNA of the CDR3 is TGTGCCTGGAGTGGGGGCGAGACCCAGTACTTC. It codes for CAWSGGETQYF. The whole variable domain, filled in from reference TRBV30 and TRBJ2-5, reads SQTIHQWPATLVQPVGSPLSLECTVEGTSNPNLYWYRQAAGRGLQLLFYSVGIGQISSEVPQNLSASRPQDRQFILSSKKLLLSDSGFYLCAWSGGETQYFGPGTRLLVL.

This clone was seen a single time. V usage is TRBV18 and J usage is TRBJ2-3; D is possibly TRBD2 (5 bases). Germline assignment: CDR1 KGHSH and CDR2 LQKENI. The CDR3 has 14 amino acids. V dropped 2 bases and J dropped 1 base, with 7 bases sitting between them. The CDR3 DNA reads TGTGCCAGCTCACCATCGGAGGGCACAGATACGCAGTATTTT. It yields the protein CASSPSEGTDTQYF.

This clone was observed a single time. CDR3 sequence: CASSPTWNTEAFF. The DNA of the CDR3 is TGTGCCAGCAGCCCGACTTGGAACACTGAAGCTTTCTTT. This chain joins TRBV9 and TRBJ1-1, with D unclear. Trimming cost V 4 bases and J 1 base, with 8 bases left between them. The germline gives CDR1 SGDLS, CDR2 YYNGEE. CDR3 length: 13 residues.

V gene TRBV6-1 combines with J gene TRBJ1-1; 9 bases are shared with TRBD1. V dropped 4 bases and J dropped 8; count of bases not matched to a gene: 14. Germline CDR1 MNHNS, CDR2 SASEGT. CDR3 length: 16 residues. Here the CDR3 reads CASSGTGTGPKKEAFF. Written as DNA, the CDR3 is TGTGCCAGCAGTGGTACCGGGACAGGGCCCAAGAAAGAAGCTTTCTTT.

The chain joins TRBV10-3 to TRBJ2-2, with 12 bases matching TRBD1. J lost 2 bases, V lost 8 bases, and 0 bases had no gene match. Germline CDR1 ENHRY, CDR2 SYGVKD. The CDR3 sequence is 14 residues long. The CDR3 DNA reads TGTGCCATCGGGACAGGGGGCAACACCGGGGAGCTGTTTTTT. It encodes CAIGTGGNTGELFF.

The chain uses TRBV19 and TRBJ1-5; D is uncertain. This CDR3 is built from 15 residues. Germline V gives CDR1 LNHDA, CDR2 SQIVND (reference sequence). Trimming stripped 1 base from V and 0 bases from J, with 7 bases between. The CDR3 coding sequence is TGTGCCAGTAGTATAGGGGGATCTAGCAATCAGCCCCAGCATTTT. Amino acid sequence: CASSIGGSSNQPQHF.

This clone was seen once. The rearrangement links TRBV7-8 to TRBJ1-5; 8 bases match TRBD1. Unmatched junction bases numbered 7, after V lost 5 bases and J lost 4 bases. From germline, CDR1 is SGHVS and CDR2 FQNEAQ. CDR3 length equals 15 residues. As DNA, the CDR3 is TGTGCCAGCAGCCCCTGGACAGGGCCAAATCAGCCCCAGCATTTT. It codes for CASSPWTGPNQPQHF.

The chain couples TRBV7-2 to TRBJ2-7; 8 nucleotides align to TRBD1. There are 14 residues in the CDR3. The ends lost 2 bases at V and 1 base at J; junction bases unmatched: 1. The germline CDR1 and CDR2 sequences are SGHTA and FQGNSA. The CDR3 is CASSLRDRSYEQYF. CDR3 coding DNA: TGTGCCAGCAGCTTAAGGGACAGGTCCTACGAGCAGTACTTC.

The rearrangement links TRBV7-2 to TRBJ1-4, with TRBD1 matching 8 bases. There are 15 residues in the CDR3. J lost 7 bases, V lost 3 bases, and 7 bases had no gene match. Germline-derived CDR1 and CDR2 are SGHTA and FQGNSA. The CDR3 DNA sequence: TGTGCCAGCAGCTTCTCAGGGGGCGCAGGTGAAAAACTGTTTTTT. It encodes CASSFSGGAGEKLFF.

The rearrangement uses TRBV10-3 and TRBJ2-5, with D hard to call. V lost 0 bases to trimming and J lost 2 bases, with 4 bases between them. The CDR3 contains 13 residues. CDR1 and CDR2 from the germline V gene are ENHRY and SYGVKD. Written as DNA, the CDR3 is TGTGCCATCAGTGAGTCCACTCAAGAGACCCAGTACTTC. It encodes CAISESTQETQYF.

This clone was picked up one time. The chain links TRBV4-3 to TRBJ1-4; tentatively, D is TRBD1 (5 bases). Germline V lookup: CDR1 LGHNA, CDR2 YSLEER. The CDR3 extends over 14 amino acids. The V end lost 5 bases, the J end lost 5 bases, and 12 bases lay between the germline ends. CDR3 coding DNA: TGCGCCAGCAGCTGGGACCTTGAAAATGAAAAACTGTTTTTT. This gives the protein CASSWDLENEKLFF.

This chain connects TRBV7-9 to TRBJ1-2; weak D call: TRBD1 (6 bases). Looked up from germline, CDR1 is SEHNR and CDR2 is FQNEAQ (reference sequence). V lost 6 bases and J 7 bases, leaving 12 bases between the germline ends. The CDR3 spans 12 residues. Written as DNA, the CDR3 is TGTGCCAGCAGACGAACAGGGACTGGCTACACCTTC. Translated, it gives CASRRTGTGYTF. Drawing the rest from reference TRBV7-9 and TRBJ1-2, the complete variable domain is DTGVSQNPRHKITKRGQNVTFRCDPISEHNRLYWYRQTLGQGPEFLTYFQNEAQLEKSRLLSDRFSAERPKGSFSTLEIQRTEQGDSAMYLCASRRTGTGYTFGSGTRLTVV.

The V and J genes are TRBV29-1 and TRBJ2-5; D may be TRBD2 (6 bases). Germline V gene data show CDR1 as SQVTM and CDR2 as ANQGSEA. CDR3 size: 15 residues. V was trimmed by 5 bases and J by 1 base, leaving 17 bases between them. DNA for the CDR3: TGCAGCGTTTTTGGGCGGGGTTCGGGCCAAGAGACCCAGTACTTC. Protein: CSVFGRGSGQETQYF. The full variable domain, completed using reference TRBV29-1 and TRBJ2-5, is SAVISQKPSRDICQRGTSLTIQCQVDSQVTMMFWYRQQPGQSLTLIATANQGSEATYESGFVIDKFPISRPNLTFSTLTVSNMSPEDSSIYLCSVFGRGSGQETQYFGPGTRLLVL.

The chain links TRBV19 to TRBJ1-1; D unclear. Germline CDR1 is LNHDA and CDR2 is SQIVND (reference sequence). The CDR3 contains 13 residues. V shed 2 bases and J shed 1 base, with 5 bases lying between them. The CDR3: CASSILGNTEAFF. CDR3 nucleotide sequence: TGTGCCAGTAGTATACTAGGGAACACTGAAGCTTTCTTT. The full variable domain, its missing parts supplied by reference TRBV19 and TRBJ1-1, is DGGITQSPKYLFRKEGQNVTLSCEQNLNHDAMYWYRQDPGQGLRLIYYSQIVNDFQKGDIAEGYSVSREKKESFPLTVTSAQKNPTAFYLCASSILGNTEAFFGQGTRLTVV.

The genes are TRBV29-1 and TRBJ1-2; D not certain. The length of the CDR3 is 13 residues. Trimming took off 5 bases at V and 1 base at J, with 11 bases between the two ends. In germline, CDR1 is SQVTM, CDR2 ANQGSEA. CDR3 bases: TGCAGCGTTAGGGCAGGCGGTAACTATGGCTACACCTTC. Translating gives CSVRAGGNYGYTF. The full variable domain, completed using reference TRBV29-1 and TRBJ1-2, is SAVISQKPSRDICQRGTSLTIQCQVDSQVTMMFWYRQQPGQSLTLIATANQGSEATYESGFVIDKFPISRPNLTFSTLTVSNMSPEDSSIYLCSVRAGGNYGYTFGSGTRLTVV.

This clone has only a few counts. The chain recombines TRBV30 with TRBJ2-1; 11 bases agree with TRBD2. Germline CDR1 and CDR2: GTSNPN and SVGIG (reference sequence). CDR3 length: 13 residues. Germline trimming cut 8 bases from V and 10 bases from J; bases unmatched to any gene: 10. CDR3: CAGLAGGEGEQFF. The CDR3 DNA reads TGTGCCGGATTAGCGGGGGGGGAGGGAGAGCAGTTCTTC.

Only one count was recorded for this clone. The genes are TRBV7-8 and TRBJ1-2, with D tentatively TRBD1 (5 bases). Germline assignment: CDR1 SGHVS and CDR2 FQNEAQ. Trimming stripped 3 bases from V and 10 bases from J, with 15 bases between. This CDR3 has 13 amino acids. The CDR3 is CASSLYGQEDYTF. The CDR3 DNA sequence: TGTGCCAGCAGCTTGTACGGACAAGAAGACTACACCTTC.

This clone rates as medium-sized. The V call is TRBV4-1, the J call TRBJ2-7; D is ambiguous. The CDR3 has 16 amino acids. The V and J ends lost 6 bases and 3 bases respectively, with 21 bases between them. CDR1 and CDR2 (germline): MGHRA, YSYEKL. The DNA for the CDR3 is TGCGCCAGCAGTCAAAGTATCAAGGCAGCTAACTACGAGCAGTACTTC. Its protein is CASSQSIKAANYEQYF.

This chain links TRBV19 with TRBJ1-5, with TRBD1 as a possible D gene (5 bases). V shed 7 bases and J shed 6 bases, with 13 bases lying between them. Germline CDR1 is LNHDA and CDR2 is SQIVND (reference sequence). CDR3 length: 13 amino acids. The CDR3 protein is CASTTDKSQPQHF. The DNA for the CDR3 is TGTGCCAGTACCACGGACAAATCTCAGCCCCAGCATTTT.

The chain has TRBV10-3 and TRBJ2-7; TRBD1 agrees at 7 bases. The germline V gene encodes CDR1 ENHRY and CDR2 SYGVKD. This CDR3 spans 16 amino acids. The V segment lost 2 bases and the J segment 3 bases; nucleotides outside the gene matches: 10. CDR3 amino acids: CAISETNRGPIYEQYF. CDR3 DNA sequence: TGTGCCATCAGTGAGACGAACAGGGGTCCCATCTACGAGCAGTACTTC.

The chain is built from TRBV28 and TRBJ1-6; possible D gene TRBD1, 5 bases. The V end lost 5 bases, the J end lost 0 bases, and 17 bases lay between the germline ends. The CDR3 is 18 residues long. Germline CDR1 reads MDHEN; CDR2 reads SYDVKM. For the CDR3, the DNA is TGTGCCAGCAGTACACAAACAACCACAGGCTCCTATAATTCACCCCTCCACTTT. Translated, it gives CASSTQTTTGSYNSPLHF.